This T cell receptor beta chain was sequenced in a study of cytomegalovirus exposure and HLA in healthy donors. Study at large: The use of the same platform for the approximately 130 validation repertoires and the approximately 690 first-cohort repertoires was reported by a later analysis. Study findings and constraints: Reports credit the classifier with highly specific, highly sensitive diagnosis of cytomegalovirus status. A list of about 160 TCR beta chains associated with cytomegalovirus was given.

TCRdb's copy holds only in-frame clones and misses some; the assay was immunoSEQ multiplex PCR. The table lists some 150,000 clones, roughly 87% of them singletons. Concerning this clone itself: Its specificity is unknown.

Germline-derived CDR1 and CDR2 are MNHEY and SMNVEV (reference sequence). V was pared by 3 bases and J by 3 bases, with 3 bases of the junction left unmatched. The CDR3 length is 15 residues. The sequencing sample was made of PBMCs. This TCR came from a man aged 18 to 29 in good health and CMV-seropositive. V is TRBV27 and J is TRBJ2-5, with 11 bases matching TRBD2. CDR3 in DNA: TGTGCCAGCAGTTTTCTAGCGGGGGGAGAAGAGACCCAGTACTTC. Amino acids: CASSFLAGGEETQYF.